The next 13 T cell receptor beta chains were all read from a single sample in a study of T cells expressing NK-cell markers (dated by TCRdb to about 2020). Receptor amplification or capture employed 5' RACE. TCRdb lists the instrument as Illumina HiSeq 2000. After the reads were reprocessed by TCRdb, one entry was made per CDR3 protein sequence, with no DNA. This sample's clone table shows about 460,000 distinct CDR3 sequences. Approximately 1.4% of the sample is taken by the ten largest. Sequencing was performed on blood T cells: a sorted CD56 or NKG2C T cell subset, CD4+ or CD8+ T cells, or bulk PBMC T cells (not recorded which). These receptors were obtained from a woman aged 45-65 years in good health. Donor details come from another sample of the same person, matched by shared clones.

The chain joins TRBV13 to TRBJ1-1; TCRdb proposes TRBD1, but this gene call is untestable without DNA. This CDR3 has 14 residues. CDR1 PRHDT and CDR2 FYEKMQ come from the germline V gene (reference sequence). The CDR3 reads CASSRGAANTEAFF. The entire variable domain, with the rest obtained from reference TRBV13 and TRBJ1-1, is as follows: AAGVIQSPRHLIKEKRETATLKCYPIPRHDTVYWYQQGPGQDPQFLISFYEKMQSDKGSIPDRFSAQQFSDYHSELNMSSLELGDSALYFCASSRGAANTEAFFGQGTRLTVV.

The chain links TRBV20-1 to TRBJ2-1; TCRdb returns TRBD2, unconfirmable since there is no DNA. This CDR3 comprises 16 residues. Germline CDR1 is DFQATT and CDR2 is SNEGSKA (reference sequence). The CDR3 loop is CSARDGGWSVLDEQFF.

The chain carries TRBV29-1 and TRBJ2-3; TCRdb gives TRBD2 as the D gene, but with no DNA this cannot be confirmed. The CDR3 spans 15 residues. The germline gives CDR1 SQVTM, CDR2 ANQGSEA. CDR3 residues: CSVEGLGPFTDTQYF.

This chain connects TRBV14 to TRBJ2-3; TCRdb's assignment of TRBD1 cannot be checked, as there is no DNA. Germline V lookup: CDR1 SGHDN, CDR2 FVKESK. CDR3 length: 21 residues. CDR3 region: CASSQETGYQGTTFYTDTQYF.

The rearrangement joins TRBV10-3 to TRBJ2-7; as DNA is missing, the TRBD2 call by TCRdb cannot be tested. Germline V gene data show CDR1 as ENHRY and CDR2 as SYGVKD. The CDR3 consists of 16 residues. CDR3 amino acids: CATTGLAGGRSYEQYF.

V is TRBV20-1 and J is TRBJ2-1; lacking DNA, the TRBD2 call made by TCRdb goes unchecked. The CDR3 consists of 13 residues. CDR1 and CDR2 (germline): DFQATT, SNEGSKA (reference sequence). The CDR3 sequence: CSARTSGTRGEFF.

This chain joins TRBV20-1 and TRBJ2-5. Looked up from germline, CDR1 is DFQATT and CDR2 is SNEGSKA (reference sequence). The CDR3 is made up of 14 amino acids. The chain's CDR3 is CSAVDGRYQETQYF.

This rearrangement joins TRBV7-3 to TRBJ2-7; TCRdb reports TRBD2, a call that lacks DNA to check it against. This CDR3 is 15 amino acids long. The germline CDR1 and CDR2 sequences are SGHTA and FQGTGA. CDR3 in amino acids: CASSPTSGRFHEQYF.

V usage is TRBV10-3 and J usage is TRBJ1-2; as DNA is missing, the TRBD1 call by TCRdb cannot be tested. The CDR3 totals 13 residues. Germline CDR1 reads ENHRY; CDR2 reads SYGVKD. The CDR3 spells CAISGQSGGGYTF.

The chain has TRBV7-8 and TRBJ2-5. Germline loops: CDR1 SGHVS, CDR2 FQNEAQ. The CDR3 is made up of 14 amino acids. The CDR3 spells CASSLRLTQETQYF.

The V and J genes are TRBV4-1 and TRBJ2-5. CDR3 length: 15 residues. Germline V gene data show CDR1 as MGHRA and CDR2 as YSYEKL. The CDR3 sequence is CASSQVVNAQETQYF.

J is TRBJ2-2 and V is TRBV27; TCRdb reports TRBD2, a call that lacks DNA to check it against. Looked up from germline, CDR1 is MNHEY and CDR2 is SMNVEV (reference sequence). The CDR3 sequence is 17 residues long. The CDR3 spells CASSPRWGAGRAGELFF.

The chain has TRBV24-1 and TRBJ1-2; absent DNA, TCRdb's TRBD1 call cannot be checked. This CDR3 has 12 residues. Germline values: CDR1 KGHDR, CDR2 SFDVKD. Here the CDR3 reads CATSASDRAYTF.